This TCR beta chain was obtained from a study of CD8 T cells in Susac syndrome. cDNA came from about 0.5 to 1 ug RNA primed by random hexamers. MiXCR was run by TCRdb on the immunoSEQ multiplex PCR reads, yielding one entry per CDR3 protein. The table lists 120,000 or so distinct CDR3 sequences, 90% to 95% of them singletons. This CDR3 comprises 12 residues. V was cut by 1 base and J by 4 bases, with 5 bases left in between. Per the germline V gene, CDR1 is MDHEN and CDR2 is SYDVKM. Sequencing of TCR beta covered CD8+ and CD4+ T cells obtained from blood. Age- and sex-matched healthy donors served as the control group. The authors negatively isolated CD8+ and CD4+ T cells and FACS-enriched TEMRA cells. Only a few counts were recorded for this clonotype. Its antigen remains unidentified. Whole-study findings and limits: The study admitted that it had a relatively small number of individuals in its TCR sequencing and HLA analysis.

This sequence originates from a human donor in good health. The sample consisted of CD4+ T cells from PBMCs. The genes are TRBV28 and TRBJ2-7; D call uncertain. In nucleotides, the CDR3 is TGTGCCAGCAGTTTATCAGCTTACGAGCAGTACTTC. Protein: CASSLSAYEQYF.